This T cell receptor (beta chain) was sequenced in a study of memory CD4+ T cells and cytomegalovirus serostatus. Looking at the study overall: This sample comes from healthy Belgian adults, about nine CMV seropositive, approximately 23 seronegative. Findings and caveats of the study: CD4+ memory repertoires contained 67 of 164 reported CMV TCRbeta sequences. Suggested: most of the CMV-linked TCR signature lies in CD4+ memory cells.

The CDR3 length is 15 residues. Germline lookup yields CDR1 SGHAT and CDR2 FQDESV (reference sequence). Trimming removed 1 base from V and 3 bases from J, with 9 bases in between. In its sample, this clone is medium-sized. Its specificity is unknown. This table comes from immunoSEQ multiplex PCR, and its TCRdb copy is limited to in-frame clones, with some not included. Among roughly 45,000 clones listed, roughly three quarters were seen once. The sort gate was single viable CD3+CD4+CD8-CD45RO+ cells for memory CD4+ T cells. Donors' CMV status reflects serum IgG against pp150, pp28, p38, p52. Sequencing was done on a sample of memory CD4+ T cells from blood. This rearrangement joins TRBV11-1 to TRBJ2-2, with D possibly being TRBD2 (5 bases). The receptor was derived from an adult in good health and CMV-seronegative. The CDR3 loop reads CASSLGGGYTGELFF. CDR3 sequence (DNA): TGTGCCAGCAGCTTAGGCGGCGGGTACACCGGGGAGCTGTTTTTT. The variable domain in full, with the rest retrieved from reference TRBV11-1 and TRBJ2-2, is EAEVAQSPRYKITEKSQAVAFWCDPISGHATLYWYRQILGQGPELLVQFQDESVVDDSQLPKDRFSAERLKGVDSTLKIQPAELGDSAMYLCASSLGGGYTGELFFGEGSRLTVL.